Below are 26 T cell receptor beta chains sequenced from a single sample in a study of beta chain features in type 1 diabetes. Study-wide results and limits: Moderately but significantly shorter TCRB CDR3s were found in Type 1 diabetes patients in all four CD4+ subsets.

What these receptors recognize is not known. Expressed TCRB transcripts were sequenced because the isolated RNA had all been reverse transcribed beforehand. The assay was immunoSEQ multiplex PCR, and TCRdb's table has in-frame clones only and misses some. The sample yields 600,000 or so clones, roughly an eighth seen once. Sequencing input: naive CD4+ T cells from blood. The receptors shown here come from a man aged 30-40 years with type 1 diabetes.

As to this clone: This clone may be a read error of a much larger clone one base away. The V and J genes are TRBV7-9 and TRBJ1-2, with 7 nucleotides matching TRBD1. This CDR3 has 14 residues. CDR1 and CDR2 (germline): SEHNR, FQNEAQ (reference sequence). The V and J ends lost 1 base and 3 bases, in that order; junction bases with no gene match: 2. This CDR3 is CASSLEGAYYGYTF. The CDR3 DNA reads TGTGCCAGCAGCTTAGAGGGGGCCTACTATGGCTACACCTTC.

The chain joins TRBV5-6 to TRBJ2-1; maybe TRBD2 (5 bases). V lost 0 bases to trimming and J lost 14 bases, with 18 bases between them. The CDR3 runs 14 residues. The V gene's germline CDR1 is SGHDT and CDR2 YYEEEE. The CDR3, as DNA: TGTGCCAGCAGCTTGGAGGTTTTGGGTGGGAGAAAGTTCTTC. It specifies CASSLEVLGGRKFF.

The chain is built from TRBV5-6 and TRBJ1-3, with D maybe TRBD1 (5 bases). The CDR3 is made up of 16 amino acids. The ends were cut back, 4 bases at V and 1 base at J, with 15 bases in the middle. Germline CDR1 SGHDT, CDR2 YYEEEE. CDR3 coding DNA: TGTGCCAGCAGCCCTAGCTGGGGCTTATCTGGAAACACCATATATTTT. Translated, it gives CASSPSWGLSGNTIYF. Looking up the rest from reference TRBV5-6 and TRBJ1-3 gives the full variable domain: DAGVTQSPTHLIKTRGQQVTLRCSPKSGHDTVSWYQQALGQGPQFIFQYYEEEERQRGNFPDRFSGHQFPNYSSELNVNALLLGDSALYLCASSPSWGLSGNTIYFGEGSWLTVV.

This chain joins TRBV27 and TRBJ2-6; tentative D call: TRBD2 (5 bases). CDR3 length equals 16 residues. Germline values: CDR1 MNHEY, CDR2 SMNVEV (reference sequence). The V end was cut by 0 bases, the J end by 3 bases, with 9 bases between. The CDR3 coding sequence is TGTGCCAGCAGTTTATCAACCGGGGTTGGGGCCAACGTCCTGACTTTC. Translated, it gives CASSLSTGVGANVLTF. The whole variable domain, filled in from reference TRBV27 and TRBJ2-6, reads EAQVTQNPRYLITVTGKKLTVTCSQNMNHEYMSWYRQDPGLGLRQIYYSMNVEVTDKGDVPEGYKVSRKEKRNFPLILESPSPNQTSLYFCASSLSTGVGANVLTFGAGSRLTVL.

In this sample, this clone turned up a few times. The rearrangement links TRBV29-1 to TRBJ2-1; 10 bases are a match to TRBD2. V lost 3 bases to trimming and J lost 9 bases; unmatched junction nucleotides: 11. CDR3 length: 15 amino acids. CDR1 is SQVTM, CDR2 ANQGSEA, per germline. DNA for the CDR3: TGCAGCGTTGATTTTCTAGCGGGGGTTGGTAGTGAGCAGTTCTTC. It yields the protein CSVDFLAGVGSEQFF.

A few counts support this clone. CDR3 in amino acids: CASSPATGTGLPDTQYF. Here the CDR3 DNA reads TGTGCCAGCAGCCCAGCAACCGGGACAGGGTTGCCAGATACGCAGTATTTT. The V and J genes are TRBV7-8 and TRBJ2-3, with 9 bases matching TRBD1. This CDR3 has 17 amino acids. Per the germline V gene, CDR1 is SGHVS and CDR2 is FQNEAQ. With 5 bases clipped from V and 4 bases from J, the junction kept 13 bases outside the gene matches.

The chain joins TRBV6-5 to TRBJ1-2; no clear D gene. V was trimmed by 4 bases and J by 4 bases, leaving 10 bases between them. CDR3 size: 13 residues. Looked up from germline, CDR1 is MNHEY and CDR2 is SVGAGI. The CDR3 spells CASSSRRFYGYTF. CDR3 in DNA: TGTGCCAGCAGTTCGCGCAGGTTCTATGGCTACACCTTC.

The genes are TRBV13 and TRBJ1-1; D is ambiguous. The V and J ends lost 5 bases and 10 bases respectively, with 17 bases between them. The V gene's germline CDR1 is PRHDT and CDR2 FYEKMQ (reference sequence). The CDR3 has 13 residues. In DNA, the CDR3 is TGTGCCAGCAGCGCGGCGGAGCGAATGAGAGCTTTCTTT. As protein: CASSAAERMRAFF.

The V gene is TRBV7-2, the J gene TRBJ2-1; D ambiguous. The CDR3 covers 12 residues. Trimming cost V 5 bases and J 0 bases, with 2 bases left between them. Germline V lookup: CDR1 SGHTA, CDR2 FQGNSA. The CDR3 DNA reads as TGTGCCAGCAGCGTCTCCTACAATGAGCAGTTCTTC. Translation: CASSVSYNEQFF.

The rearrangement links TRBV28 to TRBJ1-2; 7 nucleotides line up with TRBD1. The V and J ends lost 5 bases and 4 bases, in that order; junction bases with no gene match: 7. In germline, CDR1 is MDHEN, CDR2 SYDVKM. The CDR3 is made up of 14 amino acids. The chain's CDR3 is CASSASTGFYGYTF. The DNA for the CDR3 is TGTGCCAGCAGTGCGTCGACAGGGTTCTATGGCTACACCTTC.

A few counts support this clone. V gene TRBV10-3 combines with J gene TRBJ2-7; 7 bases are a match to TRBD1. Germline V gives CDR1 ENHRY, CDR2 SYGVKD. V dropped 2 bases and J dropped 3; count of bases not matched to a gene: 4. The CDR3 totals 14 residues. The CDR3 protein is CAISEQQGNYEQYF. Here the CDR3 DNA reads TGTGCCATCAGTGAGCAACAGGGGAACTACGAGCAGTACTTC.

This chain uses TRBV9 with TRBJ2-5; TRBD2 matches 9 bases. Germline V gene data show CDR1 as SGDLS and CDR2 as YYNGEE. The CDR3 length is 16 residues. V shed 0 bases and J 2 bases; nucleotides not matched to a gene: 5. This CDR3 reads CASSVATAGGQETQYF. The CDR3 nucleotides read TGTGCCAGCAGCGTAGCTACAGCGGGGGGACAAGAGACCCAGTACTTC.

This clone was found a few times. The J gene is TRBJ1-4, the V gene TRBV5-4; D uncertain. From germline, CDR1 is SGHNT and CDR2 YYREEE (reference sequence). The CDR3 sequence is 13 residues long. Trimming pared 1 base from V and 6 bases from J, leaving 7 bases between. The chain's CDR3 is CASSLKADEKLFF. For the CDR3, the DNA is TGTGCCAGCAGCTTGAAAGCAGATGAAAAACTGTTTTTT.

DNA of the CDR3: TGTGCCAGTAGTATCGGGGGATCGGCCAATGAGCAGTTCTTC. Its translation: CASSIGGSANEQFF. V is TRBV19 and J is TRBJ2-1, with a possible D match to TRBD2 (6 bases). The germline gives CDR1 LNHDA, CDR2 SQIVND (reference sequence). The length of the CDR3 is 14 residues. V was clipped by 3 bases and J by 6 bases, with 12 bases between them. The full variable domain, its missing parts supplied by reference TRBV19 and TRBJ2-1, is DGGITQSPKYLFRKEGQNVTLSCEQNLNHDAMYWYRQDPGQGLRLIYYSQIVNDFQKGDIAEGYSVSREKKESFPLTVTSAQKNPTAFYLCASSIGGSANEQFFGPGTRLTVL.

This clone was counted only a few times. CDR3 bases: TGTGCCAGCAGCCGGACTAGCGGGGGGCCGGGGCAAGAGACCCAGTACTTC. Protein: CASSRTSGGPGQETQYF. The J gene is TRBJ2-5, the V gene TRBV9; 14 bases map to TRBD2. Germline lookup yields CDR1 SGDLS and CDR2 YYNGEE. The CDR3 length is 17 residues. V was pared by 4 bases and J by 2 bases, with 7 bases of the junction left unmatched.

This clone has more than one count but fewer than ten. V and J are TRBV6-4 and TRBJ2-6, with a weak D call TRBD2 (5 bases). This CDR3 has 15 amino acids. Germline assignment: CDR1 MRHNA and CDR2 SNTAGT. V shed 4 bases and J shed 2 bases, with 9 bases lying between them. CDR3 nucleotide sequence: TGTGCCAGCAGTGCAGACGGGGCTGGGGCCAACGTCCTGACTTTC. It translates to CASSADGAGANVLTF.

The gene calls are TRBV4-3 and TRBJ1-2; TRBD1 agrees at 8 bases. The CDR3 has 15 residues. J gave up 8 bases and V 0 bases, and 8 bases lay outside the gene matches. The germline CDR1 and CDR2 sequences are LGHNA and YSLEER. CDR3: CASSQDQGAEYGYTF. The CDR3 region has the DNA TGCGCCAGCAGCCAAGATCAGGGGGCGGAATACGGCTACACCTTC.

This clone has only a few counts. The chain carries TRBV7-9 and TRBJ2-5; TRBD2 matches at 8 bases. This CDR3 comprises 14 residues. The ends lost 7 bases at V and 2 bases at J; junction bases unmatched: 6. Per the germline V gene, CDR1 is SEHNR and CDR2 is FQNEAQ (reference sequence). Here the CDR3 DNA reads TGTGCCAGCACCCCGGGGGGGGGACAAGAGACCCAGTACTTC. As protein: CASTPGGGQETQYF.

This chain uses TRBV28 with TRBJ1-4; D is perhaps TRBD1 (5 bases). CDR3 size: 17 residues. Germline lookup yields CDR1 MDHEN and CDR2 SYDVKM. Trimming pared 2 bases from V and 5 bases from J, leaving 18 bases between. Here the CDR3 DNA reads TGTGCCAGCAGTTTAGGGGGAGATCTACCATTAAATGAAAAACTGTTTTTT. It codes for CASSLGGDLPLNEKLFF.

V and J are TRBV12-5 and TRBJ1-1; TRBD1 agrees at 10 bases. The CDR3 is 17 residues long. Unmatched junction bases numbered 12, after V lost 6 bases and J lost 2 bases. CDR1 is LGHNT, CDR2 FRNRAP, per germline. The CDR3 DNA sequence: TGTGCTAGTGGCTTTGACAGGGGGCCGGGAGTCAACACTGAAGCTTTCTTT. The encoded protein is CASGFDRGPGVNTEAFF.

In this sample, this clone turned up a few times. For the CDR3, the DNA is TGCGCCAGCAGCCAAGATCACACACAGGGTATCGGCTACACCTTC. Its protein product is CASSQDHTQGIGYTF. This chain uses TRBV4-3 with TRBJ1-2; D possibly corresponds to TRBD1 (6 bases). The V gene lost 0 bases and the J gene lost 8 bases, with 16 bases spanning the gap. This CDR3 has 15 amino acids. Germline V gene lookup returns CDR1 LGHNA and CDR2 YSLEER.

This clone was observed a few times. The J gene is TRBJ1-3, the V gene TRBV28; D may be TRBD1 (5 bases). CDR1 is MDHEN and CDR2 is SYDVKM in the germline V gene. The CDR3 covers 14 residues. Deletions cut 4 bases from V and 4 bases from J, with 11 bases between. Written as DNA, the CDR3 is TGTGCCAGCAGTTCCACATGGGGGGGAAACACCATATATTTT. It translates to CASSSTWGGNTIYF. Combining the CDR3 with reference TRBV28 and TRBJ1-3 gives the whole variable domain DVKVTQSSRYLVKRTGEKVFLECVQDMDHENMFWYRQDPGLGLRLIYFSYDVKMKEKGDIPEGYSVSREKKERFSLILESASTNQTSMYLCASSSTWGGNTIYFGEGSWLTVV.

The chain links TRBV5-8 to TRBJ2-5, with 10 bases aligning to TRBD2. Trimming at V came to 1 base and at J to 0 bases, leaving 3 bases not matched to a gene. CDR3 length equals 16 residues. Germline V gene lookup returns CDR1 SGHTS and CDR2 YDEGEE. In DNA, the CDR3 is TGTGCCAGCAGCTTGCAAGCGGGAGGGTACCAAGAGACCCAGTACTTC. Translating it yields CASSLQAGGYQETQYF.

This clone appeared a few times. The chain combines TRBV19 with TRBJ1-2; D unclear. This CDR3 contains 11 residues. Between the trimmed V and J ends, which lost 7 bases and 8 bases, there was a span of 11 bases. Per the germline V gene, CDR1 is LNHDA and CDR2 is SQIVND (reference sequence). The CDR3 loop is CASMTAYGYTF. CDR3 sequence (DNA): TGTGCCAGTATGACGGCGTACGGCTACACCTTC.

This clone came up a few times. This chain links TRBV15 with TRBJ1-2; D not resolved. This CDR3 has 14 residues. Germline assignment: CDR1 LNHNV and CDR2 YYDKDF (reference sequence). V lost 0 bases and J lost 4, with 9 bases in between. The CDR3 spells CATSRDYKPYGYTF. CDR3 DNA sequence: TGTGCCACCAGCAGAGATTACAAGCCCTATGGCTACACCTTC.

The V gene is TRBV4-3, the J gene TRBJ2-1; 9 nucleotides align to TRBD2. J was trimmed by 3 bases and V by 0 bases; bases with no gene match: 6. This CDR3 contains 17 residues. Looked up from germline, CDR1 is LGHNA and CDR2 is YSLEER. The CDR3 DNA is TGCGCCAGCAGCCAAGATCTCGGTAGCGGGGGCTACAATGAGCAGTTCTTC. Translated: CASSQDLGSGGYNEQFF.